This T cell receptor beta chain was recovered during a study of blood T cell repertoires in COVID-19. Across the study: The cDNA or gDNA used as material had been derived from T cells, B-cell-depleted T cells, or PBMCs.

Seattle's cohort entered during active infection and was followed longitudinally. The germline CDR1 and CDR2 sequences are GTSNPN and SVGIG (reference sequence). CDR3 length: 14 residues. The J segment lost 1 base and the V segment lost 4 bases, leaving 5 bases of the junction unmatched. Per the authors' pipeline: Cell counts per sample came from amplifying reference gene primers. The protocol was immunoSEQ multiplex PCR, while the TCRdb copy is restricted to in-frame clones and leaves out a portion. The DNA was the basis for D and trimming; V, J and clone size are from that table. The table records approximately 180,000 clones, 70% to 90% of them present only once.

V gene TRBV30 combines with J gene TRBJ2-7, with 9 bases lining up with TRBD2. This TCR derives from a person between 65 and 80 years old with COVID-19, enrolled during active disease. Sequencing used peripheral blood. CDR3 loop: CAWTSGTKSYEQYF. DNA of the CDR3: TGTGCCTGGACTAGCGGGACTAAATCCTACGAGCAGTACTTC. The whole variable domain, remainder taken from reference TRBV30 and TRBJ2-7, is SQTIHQWPATLVQPVGSPLSLECTVEGTSNPNLYWYRQAAGRGLQLLFYSVGIGQISSEVPQNLSASRPQDRQFILSSKKLLLSDSGFYLCAWTSGTKSYEQYFGPGTRLTVT.